This paragraph reports one T cell receptor beta chain. In the original analysis: Amplification with reference gene primers provided the estimates of nucleated cell counts. Some clones are missing from TCRdb's copy, which holds only in-frame ones; the method was immunoSEQ multiplex PCR. V and J calls plus clone size are reproduced from that table; the DNA served to infer D and trimming. The data contain 25,000 to 35,000 clones, roughly two thirds of them singletons. This entry comes from a study of blood T cell repertoires in COVID-19. Turning to the study itself: The United States, Italy and Spain supplied acute and convalescent COVID-19 samples.

The CDR3 covers 16 residues. CDR1 and CDR2 from the germline V gene are SGHRS and YFSETQ. Trimming stripped 2 bases from V and 2 bases from J, with 17 bases between. The sequence came from a human donor in a cohort sampled during active COVID-19. V usage is TRBV5-1 and J usage is TRBJ2-7, with a weak D call TRBD1 (5 bases). The sequencing sample was made of peripheral blood. The CDR3 DNA reads TGCGCCAGCAGCTTTGGGTTAGGGCAGGGTACCTACGAGCAGTACTTC. As protein: CASSFGLGQGTYEQYF.